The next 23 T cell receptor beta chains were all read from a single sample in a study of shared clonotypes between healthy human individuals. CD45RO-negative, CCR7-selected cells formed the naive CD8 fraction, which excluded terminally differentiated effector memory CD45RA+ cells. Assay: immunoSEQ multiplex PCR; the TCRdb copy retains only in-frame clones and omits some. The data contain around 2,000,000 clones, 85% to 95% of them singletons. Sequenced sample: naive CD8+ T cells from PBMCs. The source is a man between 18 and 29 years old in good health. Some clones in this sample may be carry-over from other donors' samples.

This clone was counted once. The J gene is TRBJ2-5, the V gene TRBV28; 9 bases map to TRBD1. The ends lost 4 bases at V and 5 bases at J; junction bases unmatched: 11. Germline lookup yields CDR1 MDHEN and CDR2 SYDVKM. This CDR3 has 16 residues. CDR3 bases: TGTGCCAGCAGTTGGGACAGGGAAATGAATTATGAGACCCAGTACTTC. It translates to CASSWDREMNYETQYF.

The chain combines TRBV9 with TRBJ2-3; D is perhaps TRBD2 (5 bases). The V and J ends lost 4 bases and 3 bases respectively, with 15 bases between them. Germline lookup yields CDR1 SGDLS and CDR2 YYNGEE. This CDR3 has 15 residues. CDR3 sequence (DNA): TGTGCCAGCAGCTCTATCGCCGGAGGTACAGATACGCAGTATTTT. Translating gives CASSSIAGGTDTQYF.

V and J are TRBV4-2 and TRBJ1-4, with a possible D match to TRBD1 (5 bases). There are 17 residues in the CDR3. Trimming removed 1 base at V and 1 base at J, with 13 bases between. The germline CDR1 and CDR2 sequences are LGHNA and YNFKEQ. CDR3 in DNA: TGTGCCAGCAGCCAAGTTGGGGCAGGGCTAACTAATGAAAAACTGTTTTTT. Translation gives CASSQVGAGLTNEKLFF.

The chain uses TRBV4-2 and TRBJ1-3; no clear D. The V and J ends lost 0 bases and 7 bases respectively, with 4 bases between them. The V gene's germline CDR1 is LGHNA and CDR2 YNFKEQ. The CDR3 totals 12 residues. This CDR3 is CASSQEANTIYF. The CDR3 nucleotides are TGTGCCAGCAGCCAAGAAGCGAACACCATATATTTT.

DNA for the CDR3: TGTGCCTCTAATGGGGTGGACGGGGCTGGAAACACCATATATTTT. As protein: CASNGVDGAGNTIYF. J is TRBJ1-3 and V is TRBV30; D gene uncertain. CDR1 is GTSNPN, CDR2 SVGIG, per germline (reference sequence). This CDR3 comprises 15 residues. Trimming stripped 7 bases from V and 2 bases from J, with 18 bases between.

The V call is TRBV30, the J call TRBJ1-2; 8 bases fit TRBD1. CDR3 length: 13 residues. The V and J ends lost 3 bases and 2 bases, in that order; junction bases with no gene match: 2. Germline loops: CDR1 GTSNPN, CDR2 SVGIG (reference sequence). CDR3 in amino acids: CAWRGQENYGYTF. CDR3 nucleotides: TGTGCCTGGAGGGGACAGGAGAACTATGGCTACACCTTC.

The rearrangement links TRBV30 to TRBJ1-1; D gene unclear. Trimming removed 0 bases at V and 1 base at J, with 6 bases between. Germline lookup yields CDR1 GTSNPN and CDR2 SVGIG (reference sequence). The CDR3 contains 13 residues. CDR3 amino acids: CAWSVVANTEAFF. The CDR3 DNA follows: TGTGCCTGGAGTGTAGTAGCGAACACTGAAGCTTTCTTT.

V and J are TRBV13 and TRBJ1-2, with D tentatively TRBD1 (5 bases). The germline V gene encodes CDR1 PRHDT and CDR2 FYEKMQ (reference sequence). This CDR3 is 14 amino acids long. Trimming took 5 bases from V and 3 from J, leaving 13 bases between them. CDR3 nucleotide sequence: TGTGCCAGCAGCCAGGGCAGGCTTGACTATGGCTACACCTTC. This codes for CASSQGRLDYGYTF.

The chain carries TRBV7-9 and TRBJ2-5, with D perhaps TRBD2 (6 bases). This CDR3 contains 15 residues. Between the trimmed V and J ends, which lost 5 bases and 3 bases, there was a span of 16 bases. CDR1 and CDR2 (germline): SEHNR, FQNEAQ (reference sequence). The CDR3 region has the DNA TGTGCCAGCAGCCCCAAAATCCGGAGGGAAGAGACCCAGTACTTC. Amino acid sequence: CASSPKIRREETQYF.

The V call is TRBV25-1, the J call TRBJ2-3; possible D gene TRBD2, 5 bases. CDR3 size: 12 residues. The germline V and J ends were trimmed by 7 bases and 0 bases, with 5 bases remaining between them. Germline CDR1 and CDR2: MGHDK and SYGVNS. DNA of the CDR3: TGTGCCAGCACGGGAAGCACAGATACGCAGTATTTT. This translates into CASTGSTDTQYF.

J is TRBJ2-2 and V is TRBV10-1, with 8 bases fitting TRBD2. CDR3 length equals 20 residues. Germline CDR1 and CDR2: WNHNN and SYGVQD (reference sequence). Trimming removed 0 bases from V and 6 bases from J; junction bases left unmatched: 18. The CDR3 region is CASSESRRGWSGSLAGELFF. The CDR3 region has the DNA TGCGCCAGCAGTGAGTCCAGAAGGGGATGGAGCGGGAGTCTTGCCGGGGAGCTGTTTTTT.

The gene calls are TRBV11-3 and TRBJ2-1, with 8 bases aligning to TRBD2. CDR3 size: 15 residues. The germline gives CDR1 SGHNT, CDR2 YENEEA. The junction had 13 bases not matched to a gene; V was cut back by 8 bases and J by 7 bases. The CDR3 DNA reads TGTGCCAGCGCCGAGGCAGCGGGAGCCAATAATGAGCAGTTCTTC. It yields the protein CASAEAAGANNEQFF. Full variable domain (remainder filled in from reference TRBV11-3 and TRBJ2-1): EAGVVQSPRYKIIEKKQPVAFWCNPISGHNTLYWYLQNLGQGPELLIRYENEEAVDDSQLPKDRFSAERLKGVDSTLKIQPAELGDSAVYLCASAEAAGANNEQFFGPGTRLTVL.

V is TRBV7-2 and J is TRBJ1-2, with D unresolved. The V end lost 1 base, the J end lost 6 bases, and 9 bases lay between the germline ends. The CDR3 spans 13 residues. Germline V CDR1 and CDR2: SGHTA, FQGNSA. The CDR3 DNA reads TGTGCCAGCAGCTTAGGCAGGTCCCATGGCTACACCTTC. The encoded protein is CASSLGRSHGYTF.

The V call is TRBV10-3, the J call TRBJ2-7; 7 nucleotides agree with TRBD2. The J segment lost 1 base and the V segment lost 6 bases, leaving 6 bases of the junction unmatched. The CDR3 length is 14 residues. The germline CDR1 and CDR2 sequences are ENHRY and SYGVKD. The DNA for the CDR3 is TGTGCCATCAGCGGACTAGGAGGGTCCTACGAGCAGTACTTC. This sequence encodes CAISGLGGSYEQYF.

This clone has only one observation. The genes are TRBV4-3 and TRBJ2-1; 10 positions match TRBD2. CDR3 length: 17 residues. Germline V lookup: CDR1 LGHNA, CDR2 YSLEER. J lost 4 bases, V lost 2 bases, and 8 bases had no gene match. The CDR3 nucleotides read TGCGCCAGCAGCCAATCAAGCGGGAGGGCCGGATACAATGAGCAGTTCTTC. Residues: CASSQSSGRAGYNEQFF.

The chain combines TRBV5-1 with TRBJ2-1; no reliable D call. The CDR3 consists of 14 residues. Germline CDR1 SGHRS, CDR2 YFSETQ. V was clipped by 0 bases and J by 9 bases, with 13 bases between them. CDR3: CASSLAVKGTEQFF. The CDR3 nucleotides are TGCGCCAGCAGCTTGGCCGTAAAGGGAACTGAGCAGTTCTTC.

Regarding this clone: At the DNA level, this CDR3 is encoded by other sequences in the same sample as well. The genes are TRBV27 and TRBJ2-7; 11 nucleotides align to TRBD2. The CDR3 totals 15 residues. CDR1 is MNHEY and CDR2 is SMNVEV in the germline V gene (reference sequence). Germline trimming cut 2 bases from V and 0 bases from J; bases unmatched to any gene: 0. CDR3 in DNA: TGTGCCAGCAGTTTAGGGACTAGCGGCTCCTACGAGCAGTACTTC. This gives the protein CASSLGTSGSYEQYF.

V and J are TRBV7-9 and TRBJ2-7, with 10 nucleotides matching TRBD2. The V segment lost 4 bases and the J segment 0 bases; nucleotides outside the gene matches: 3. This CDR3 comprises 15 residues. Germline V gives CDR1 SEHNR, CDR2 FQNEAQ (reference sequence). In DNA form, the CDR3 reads TGTGCCAGCAGCTCGGGACTAGCGAGCTCCTACGAGCAGTACTTC. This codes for CASSSGLASSYEQYF.

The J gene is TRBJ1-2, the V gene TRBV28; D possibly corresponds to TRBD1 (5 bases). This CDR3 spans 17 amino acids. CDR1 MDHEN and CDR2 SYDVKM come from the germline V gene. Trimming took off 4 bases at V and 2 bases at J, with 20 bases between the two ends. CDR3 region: CASSSRRVGPLNYGYTF. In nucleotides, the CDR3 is TGTGCCAGCAGTTCAAGGCGAGTGGGACCCTTGAACTATGGCTACACCTTC.

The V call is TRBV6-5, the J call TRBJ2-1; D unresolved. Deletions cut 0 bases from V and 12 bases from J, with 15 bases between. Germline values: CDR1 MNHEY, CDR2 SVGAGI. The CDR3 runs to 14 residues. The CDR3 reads CASSYSEGSSGQFF. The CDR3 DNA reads TGTGCCAGCAGTTACTCGGAAGGGTCCTCGGGGCAGTTCTTC.

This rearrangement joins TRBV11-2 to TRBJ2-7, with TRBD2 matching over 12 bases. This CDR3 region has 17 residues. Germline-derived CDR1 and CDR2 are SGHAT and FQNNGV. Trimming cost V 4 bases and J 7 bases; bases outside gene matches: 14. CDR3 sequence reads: CASSSLRTSGMMGEQYF. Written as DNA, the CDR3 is TGTGCCAGCAGCTCCCTCCGGACTAGCGGGATGATGGGAGAGCAGTACTTC. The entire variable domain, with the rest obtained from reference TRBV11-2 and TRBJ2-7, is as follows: EAGVAQSPRYKIIEKRQSVAFWCNPISGHATLYWYQQILGQGPKLLIQFQNNGVVDDSQLPKDRFSAERLKGVDSTLKIQPAKLEDSAVYLCASSSLRTSGMMGEQYFGPGTRLTVT.

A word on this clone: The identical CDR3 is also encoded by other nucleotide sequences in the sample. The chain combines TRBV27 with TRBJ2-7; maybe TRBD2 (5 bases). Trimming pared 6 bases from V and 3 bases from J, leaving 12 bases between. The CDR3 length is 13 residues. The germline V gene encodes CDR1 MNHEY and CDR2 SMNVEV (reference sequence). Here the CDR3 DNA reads TGTGCCAGCAGCCCCGGGGTTAGCTACGAGCAGTACTTC. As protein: CASSPGVSYEQYF.

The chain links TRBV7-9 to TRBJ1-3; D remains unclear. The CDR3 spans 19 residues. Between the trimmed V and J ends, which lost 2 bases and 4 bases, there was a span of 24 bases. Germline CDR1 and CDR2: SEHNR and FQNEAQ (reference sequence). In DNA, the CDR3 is TGTGCCAGCAGCTTACCACCGCCGAGCCAGGCCCCTCCGGGAAACACCATATATTTT. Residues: CASSLPPPSQAPPGNTIYF. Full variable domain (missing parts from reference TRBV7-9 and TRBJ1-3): DTGVSQNPRHKITKRGQNVTFRCDPISEHNRLYWYRQTLGQGPEFLTYFQNEAQLEKSRLLSDRFSAERPKGSFSTLEIQRTEQGDSAMYLCASSLPPPSQAPPGNTIYFGEGSWLTVV.